These 2 T cell receptor beta chains were sequenced from one sample in a study of T-cell reconstitution after alpha-beta-depleted transplantation in children. Construction of the TCRbeta library involved unique molecular identifiers. TCRdb re-derived calls from the PCR reads in MiXCR, one entry per CDR3 protein. The sample holds hundreds of thousands of distinct CDR3 sequences, about 10% seen once. The source material was PBMCs from the stem cell graft donor, sampled from the stem cell graft. The source of these receptors is a human donor who donated a stem cell graft to a child with acute myeloid leukemia.

The V call is TRBV20-1, the J call TRBJ1-5; 9 positions match TRBD1. The length of the CDR3 is 15 residues. Germline CDR1 and CDR2: DFQATT and SNEGSKA (reference sequence). Losses at the gene ends were 6 bases for V and 9 bases for J; bases not matched to a gene: 15. CDR3 sequence: CSARTGEGPRMPQHF. The CDR3 DNA sequence: TGCAGTGCCAGGACAGGGGAGGGCCCCAGGATGCCCCAGCATTTT.

The sample holds many counts of this clonotype. The chain couples TRBV5-1 to TRBJ2-1, with TRBD2 as a possible D gene (5 bases). CDR3 length equals 15 residues. The V gene's germline CDR1 is SGHRS and CDR2 YFSETQ. Deletions cut 0 bases from V and 2 bases from J, with 9 bases between. The CDR3 protein is CASSLVSGAYNEQFF. CDR3 bases: TGCGCCAGCAGCTTGGTGAGCGGAGCCTACAATGAGCAGTTCTTC.